A selection of T cell receptor beta chains follows, all from one sample in a study of blood T cell repertoires in COVID-19. Clones were read by immunoSEQ multiplex PCR, and TCRdb kept only the in-frame ones, dropping some. The sample comprises approximately 150,000 clones, about three quarters of which are singletons, and around 1.8% rests with the top ten. Material: peripheral blood. The receptors originated from a woman aged 55-69 years with acute or convalescent COVID-19. Both conserved end residues are part of each CDR3. A D gene is named only where the DNA matches it firmly. Some rows have no size entry. The others give once, few or many, or a class for an expanded clone.

J,V,D,size,DNA,CDR3
TRBJ2-1,TRBV7-2,-,-,TGTGCCAGCAGCCCTCCTAGTTCCAATGAGCAGTTCTTC,CASSPPSSNEQFF
TRBJ2-3,TRBV6-5,TRBD2,once,TGTGCCAGCAGTTACTCTGGCGGGGGACCCACAGATACGCAGTATTTT,CASSYSGGGPTDTQYF
TRBJ1-1,TRBV5-6,-,-,TGTGCCAGCAGCTTCGGGATAAACACTGAAGCTTTCTTT,CASSFGINTEAFF
TRBJ1-6,TRBV30,-,-,TGTGCCTGGAGTGTCCCAGTAAATAATTCACCCCTCCACTTT,CAWSVPVNNSPLHF
TRBJ1-5,TRBV6-5,-,-,TGTGCCAGCGCCCCCTCTAAGAATCAGCCCCAGCATTTT,CASAPSKNQPQHF
TRBJ2-3,TRBV11-3,TRBD2,-,TGTGCCAGCAGCCCGGGAGCGGGAGGGAGCACAGATACGCAGTATTTT,CASSPGAGGSTDTQYF
TRBJ2-7,TRBV30,-,-,TGTGCCTGGAGTCACAGCCACGAGCAGTACTTC,CAWSHSHEQYF
TRBJ2-5,TRBV10-2,-,once,TGCGCCAGCCGAGCTCGCGGGACCCAGTACTTC,CASRARGTQYF
TRBJ2-5,TRBV18,-,once,TGTGCCAGCTCACCACCGGCAGAGACCCAGTACTTC,CASSPPAETQYF
TRBJ2-7,TRBV11-2,TRBD2,-,TGTGCCAGCAGCCGCCTAGCGGGGAGCTCCTACGAGCAGTACTTC,CASSRLAGSSYEQYF
TRBJ1-1,TRBV27,TRBD1,-,TGTGCCAGCAGTTCCCTGGGACAGAAGAACACTGAAGCTTTCTTT,CASSSLGQKNTEAFF
TRBJ1-2,TRBV5-8,TRBD1,once,TGTGCCAGCAGCCGGAGCACAGGGGTAGAGGGCTACACCTTC,CASSRSTGVEGYTF
TRBJ2-7,TRBV5-6,-,-,TGTGCCAGCAGCTTTGACAACGAGCAGTACTTC,CASSFDNEQYF
TRBJ2-3,TRBV6-5,TRBD2,-,TGTGCCAGCAGCGTAACTAGCGGGGCAGATACGCAGTATTTT,CASSVTSGADTQYF
TRBJ2-7,TRBV10-3,TRBD1,-,TGTGCCATCAGTGAGTTCGCAGGGGGCGAATACGAGCAGTACTTC,CAISEFAGGEYEQYF
TRBJ1-4,TRBV28,-,-,TGTGCCAGCACGCTGCGGGGGGAACTGTTTTTT,CASTLRGELFF
TRBJ1-2,TRBV6-5,-,-,TGTGCCAGCAGTTCAGTAGGATCGAGGGGGAATGGCTACACCTTC,CASSSVGSRGNGYTF
TRBJ1-1,TRBV6-5,-,-,TGTGCCAGCGGGGGGGGAGGGTACACTGAAGCTTTCTTT,CASGGGGYTEAFF
TRBJ2-7,TRBV2,-,-,TGTGCCAGCATCGGGACTCTTCTTACCTACGAGCAGTACTTC,CASIGTLLTYEQYF
TRBJ1-6,TRBV19,-,-,TGTGCCTCGCGCTCCCTGTGGTCCTCGGCGGGCTCCTATAATTCACCCCTCCACTTT,CASRSLWSSAGSYNSPLHF
TRBJ1-2,TRBV6-5,-,-,TGTGCCAGCAGTTACTCGTCATCGGTTCAACTCTACGGCTACACCTTC,CASSYSSSVQLYGYTF
TRBJ2-1,TRBV7-2,TRBD2,few,TGTGCCAGCAGCTTTACTAGCGGGATAATCGATGAGCAGTTCTTC,CASSFTSGIIDEQFF
TRBJ1-6,TRBV10-3,-,-,TGTGCCATCACGCGTTCCGAAAATTCACCCCTCCACTTT,CAITRSENSPLHF
TRBJ2-5,TRBV21-1,-,-,TGTGCCAGCACCATCGGGGAAGAAGAGACCCAGTACTTC,CASTIGEEETQYF
TRBJ2-2,TRBV11-2,-,-,TGTGCCAGCAGCCCCCACACCGGGACAACAAGCACCGGGGAGCTGTTTTTT,CASSPHTGTTSTGELFF
TRBJ2-3,TRBV2,-,-,TGTGCCGCAAAGGAGGGGACTTTCTCAGATACGCAGTATTTT,CAAKEGTFSDTQYF
TRBJ1-1,TRBV28,-,-,TGTGCCAGCAGTTTTTTAAGACTTGAAGCTTTCTTT,CASSFLRLEAFF
TRBJ1-5,TRBV18,-,-,TGTGCCAGCTCACCCACAGGGAGAGGTCAGCCCCAGCATTTT,CASSPTGRGQPQHF
TRBJ2-7,TRBV30,TRBD2,-,TGTGCCTGGAGTATAAGACTAGCGGGAGACGAGCAGTACTTC,CAWSIRLAGDEQYF